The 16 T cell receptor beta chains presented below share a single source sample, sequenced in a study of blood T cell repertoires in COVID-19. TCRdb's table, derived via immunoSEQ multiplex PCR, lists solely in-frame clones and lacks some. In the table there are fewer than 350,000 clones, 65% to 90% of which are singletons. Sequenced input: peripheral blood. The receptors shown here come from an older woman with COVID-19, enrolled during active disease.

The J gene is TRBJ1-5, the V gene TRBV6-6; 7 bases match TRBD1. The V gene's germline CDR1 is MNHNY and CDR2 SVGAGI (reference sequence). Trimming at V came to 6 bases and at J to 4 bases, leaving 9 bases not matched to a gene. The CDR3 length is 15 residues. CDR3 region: CASSATGTSNQPQHF. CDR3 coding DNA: TGTGCCAGCAGCGCGACAGGGACCTCTAATCAGCCCCAGCATTTT.

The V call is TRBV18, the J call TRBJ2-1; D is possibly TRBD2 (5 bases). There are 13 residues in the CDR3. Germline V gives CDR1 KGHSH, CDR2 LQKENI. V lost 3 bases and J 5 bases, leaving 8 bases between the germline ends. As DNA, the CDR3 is TGTGCCAGCTCACCCGGGGAGAACAATGAGCAGTTCTTC. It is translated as CASSPGENNEQFF.

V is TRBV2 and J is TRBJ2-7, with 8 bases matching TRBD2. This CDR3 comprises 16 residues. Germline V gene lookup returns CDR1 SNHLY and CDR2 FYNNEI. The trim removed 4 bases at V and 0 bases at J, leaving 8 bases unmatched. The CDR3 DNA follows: TGTGCCAGCAGTGTACCAACGGGGGGGAGCTCCTACGAGCAGTACTTC. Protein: CASSVPTGGSSYEQYF.

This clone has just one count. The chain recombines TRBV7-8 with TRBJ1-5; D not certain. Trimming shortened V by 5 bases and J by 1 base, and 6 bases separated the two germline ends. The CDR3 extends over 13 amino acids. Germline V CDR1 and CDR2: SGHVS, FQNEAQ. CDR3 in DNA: TGTGCCAGCAGCCCGTTCAGCAATCAGCCCCAGCATTTT. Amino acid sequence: CASSPFSNQPQHF.

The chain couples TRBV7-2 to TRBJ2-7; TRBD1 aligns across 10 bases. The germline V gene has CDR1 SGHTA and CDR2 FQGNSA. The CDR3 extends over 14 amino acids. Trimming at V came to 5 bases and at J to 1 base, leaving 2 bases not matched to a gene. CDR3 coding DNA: TGTGCCAGCAGCCGGGACAGGGGTTCCTACGAGCAGTACTTC. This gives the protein CASSRDRGSYEQYF.

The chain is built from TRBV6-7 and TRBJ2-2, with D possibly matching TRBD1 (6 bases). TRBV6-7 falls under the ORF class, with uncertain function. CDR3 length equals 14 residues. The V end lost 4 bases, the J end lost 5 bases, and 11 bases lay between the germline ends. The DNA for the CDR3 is TGTGCCAGCAGTTTCCTCGGGACAACCGGGGAGCTGTTTTTT. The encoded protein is CASSFLGTTGELFF.

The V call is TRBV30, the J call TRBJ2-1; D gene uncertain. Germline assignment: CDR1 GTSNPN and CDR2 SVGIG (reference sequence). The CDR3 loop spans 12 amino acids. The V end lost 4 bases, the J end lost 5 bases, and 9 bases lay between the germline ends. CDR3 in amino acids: CAWTAGHNEQFF. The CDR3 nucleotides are TGTGCCTGGACCGCTGGGCACAATGAGCAGTTCTTC. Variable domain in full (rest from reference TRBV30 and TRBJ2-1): SQTIHQWPATLVQPVGSPLSLECTVEGTSNPNLYWYRQAAGRGLQLLFYSVGIGQISSEVPQNLSASRPQDRQFILSSKKLLLSDSGFYLCAWTAGHNEQFFGPGTRLTVL.

The CDR3 DNA follows: TGTGCCAGCAGTTACCCGTTAACTGATTCACCCCTCCACTTT. The encoded protein is CASSYPLTDSPLHF. The V gene is TRBV6-6, the J gene TRBJ1-6; no clear D. The ends were cut back, 2 bases at V and 8 bases at J, with 10 bases in the middle. This CDR3 contains 14 residues. The germline V gene has CDR1 MNHNY and CDR2 SVGAGI (reference sequence).

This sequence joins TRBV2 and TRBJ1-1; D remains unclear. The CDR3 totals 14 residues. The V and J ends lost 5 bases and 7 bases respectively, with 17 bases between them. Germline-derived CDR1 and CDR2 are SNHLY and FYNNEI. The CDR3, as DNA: TGTGCCAGCAGTTACGCGGCCGGCGGAATTGAAGCTTTCTTT. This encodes CASSYAAGGIEAFF.

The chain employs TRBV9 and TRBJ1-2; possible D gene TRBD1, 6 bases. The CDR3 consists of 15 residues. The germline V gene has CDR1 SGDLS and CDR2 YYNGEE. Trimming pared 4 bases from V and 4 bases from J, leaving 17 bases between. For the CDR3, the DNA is TGTGCCAGCAGCCCCAAGGTGGACAGTCTCTATGGCTACACCTTC. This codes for CASSPKVDSLYGYTF. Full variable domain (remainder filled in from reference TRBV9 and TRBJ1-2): DSGVTQTPKHLITATGQRVTLRCSPRSGDLSVYWYQQSLDQGLQFLIQYYNGEERAKGNILERFSAQQFPDLHSELNLSSLELGDSALYFCASSPKVDSLYGYTFGSGTRLTVV.

Here the CDR3 DNA reads TGTGCCAGCAGTAGGGGAGGTAACTATGGCTACACCTTC. It codes for CASSRGGNYGYTF. V and J are TRBV6-5 and TRBJ1-2, with D perhaps matching TRBD1 (5 bases). Trimming removed 5 bases at V and 1 base at J, with 8 bases between. The germline gives CDR1 MNHEY, CDR2 SVGAGI. This CDR3 comprises 13 residues.

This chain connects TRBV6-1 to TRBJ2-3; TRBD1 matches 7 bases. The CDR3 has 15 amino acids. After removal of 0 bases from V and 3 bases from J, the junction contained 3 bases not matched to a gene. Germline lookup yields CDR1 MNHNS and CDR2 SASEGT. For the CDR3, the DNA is TGTGCCAGCAGTGAAGCAGGGGGCGAGACAGATACGCAGTATTTT. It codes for CASSEAGGETDTQYF.

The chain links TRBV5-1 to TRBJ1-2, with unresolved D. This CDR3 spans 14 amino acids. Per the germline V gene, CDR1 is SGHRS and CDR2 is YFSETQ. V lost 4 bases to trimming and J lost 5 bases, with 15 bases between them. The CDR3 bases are TGCGCCAGCAGCCCCGACACCGTATTATATGGCTACACCTTC. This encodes CASSPDTVLYGYTF. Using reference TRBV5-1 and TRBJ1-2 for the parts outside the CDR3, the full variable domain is KAGVTQTPRYLIKTRGQQVTLSCSPISGHRSVSWYQQTPGQGLQFLFEYFSETQRNKGNFPGRFSGRQFSNSRSEMNVSTLELGDSALYLCASSPDTVLYGYTFGSGTRLTVV.

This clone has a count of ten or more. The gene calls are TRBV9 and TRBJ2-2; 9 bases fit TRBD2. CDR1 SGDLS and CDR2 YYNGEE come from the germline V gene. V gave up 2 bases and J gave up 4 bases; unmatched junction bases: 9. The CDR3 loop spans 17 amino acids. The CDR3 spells CASSVPAAGGSTGELFF. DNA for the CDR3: TGTGCCAGCAGCGTTCCCGCTGCGGGGGGGAGCACCGGGGAGCTGTTTTTT.

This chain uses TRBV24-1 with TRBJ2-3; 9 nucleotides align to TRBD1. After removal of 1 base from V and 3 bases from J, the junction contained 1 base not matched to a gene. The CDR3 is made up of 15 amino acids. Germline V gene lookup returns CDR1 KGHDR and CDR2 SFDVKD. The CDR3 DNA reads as TGTGCCACCAGTGATTTCGGACAGGGGACAGATACGCAGTATTTT. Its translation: CATSDFGQGTDTQYF.

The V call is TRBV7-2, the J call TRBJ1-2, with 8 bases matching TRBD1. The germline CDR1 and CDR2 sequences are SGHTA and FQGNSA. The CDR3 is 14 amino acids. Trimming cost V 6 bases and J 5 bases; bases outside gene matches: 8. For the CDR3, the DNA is TGTGCCAGCAGTCAGGGGGCGCCCATGTATGGCTACACCTTC. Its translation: CASSQGAPMYGYTF.